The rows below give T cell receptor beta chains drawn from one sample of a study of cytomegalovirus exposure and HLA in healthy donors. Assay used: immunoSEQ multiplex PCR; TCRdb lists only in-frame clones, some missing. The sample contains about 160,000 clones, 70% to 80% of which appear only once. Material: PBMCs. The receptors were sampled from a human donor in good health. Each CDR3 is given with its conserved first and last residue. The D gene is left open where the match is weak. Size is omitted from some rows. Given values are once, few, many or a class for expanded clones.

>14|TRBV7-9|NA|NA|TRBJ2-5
TGTGCCAGCAGCTTGCACAGGGAGGGAGAGACCCAGTACTTC
CASSLHREGETQYF
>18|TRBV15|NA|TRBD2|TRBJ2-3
TGTGCCACCAGCACAGGGTTACTAGCGGGGGGTGGGACAGATACGCAGTATTTT
CATSTGLLAGGGTDTQYF
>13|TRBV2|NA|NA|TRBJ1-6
TGTGCCAGCAGTGAAGCTCGGGGTTCACCCCTCCACTTT
CASSEARGSPLHF
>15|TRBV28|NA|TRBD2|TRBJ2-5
TGTGCCAGCGATAAAGGAGCGGGGGGGCAAGAGACCCAGTACTTC
CASDKGAGGQETQYF
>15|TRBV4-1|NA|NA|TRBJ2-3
TGCGCCAGCAGCCAAGAAGGGGCTCTGGCAGATACGCAGTATTTT
CASSQEGALADTQYF
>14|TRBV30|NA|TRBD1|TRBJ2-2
TGTGCCTGGAGTCGGGACAGTGGCACCGGGGAGCTGTTTTTT
CAWSRDSGTGELFF
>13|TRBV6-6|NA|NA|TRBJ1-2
TGTGCCAGCAGTTACGACAGAAACTATGGCCACACCTTC
CASSYDRNYGHTF
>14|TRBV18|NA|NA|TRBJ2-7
TGTGCCAGCTCCCTTGGGGGCAGTTTCTACGAGCAGTACTTC
CASSLGGSFYEQYF
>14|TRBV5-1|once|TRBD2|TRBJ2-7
TGCGCCAGCAGCTGGGGCGGGGGCTCCTACGAGCAGTACTTC
CASSWGGGSYEQYF
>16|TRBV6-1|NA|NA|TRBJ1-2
TGTGCCAGCAGTGAAGAGATAGGGGGGGGTACCTATGGCTACACCTTC
CASSEEIGGGTYGYTF
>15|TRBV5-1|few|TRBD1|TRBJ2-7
TGCGCCAGCAGCTTGGCCTCAGGGGGCGGATACGAGCAGTACTTC
CASSLASGGGYEQYF
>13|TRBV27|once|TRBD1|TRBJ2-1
TGTGCCAGCAGTTTACAGGGGGCGAATGAGCAGTTCTTC
CASSLQGANEQFF
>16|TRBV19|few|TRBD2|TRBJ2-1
TGTGCCAGTAGTATAGTGTCGCGGGGGGGCCTCAATGAGCAGTTCTTC
CASSIVSRGGLNEQFF
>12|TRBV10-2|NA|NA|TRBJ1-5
TGCGCCAGCAGTGAGACAGGGCGGCCCCAGCATTTT
CASSETGRPQHF
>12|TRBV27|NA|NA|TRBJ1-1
TGTGCCAGCAGTGGACTAAACGGTGAAGCTTTCTTT
CASSGLNGEAFF
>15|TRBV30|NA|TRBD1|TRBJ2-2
TGTGCCTGGAGCCCCCCGGGACAGAATACCGGGGAGCTGTTTTTT
CAWSPPGQNTGELFF
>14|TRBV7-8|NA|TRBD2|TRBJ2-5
TGTGCCAGCAGCCCGTCGGGGGGTCCGGAGACCCAGTACTTC
CASSPSGGPETQYF
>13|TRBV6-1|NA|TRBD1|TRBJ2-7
TGTGCCAGCAGCCGGACAGGTCCCTACGAGCAGTACTTC
CASSRTGPYEQYF
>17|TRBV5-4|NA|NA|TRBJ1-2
TGTGCCAGCAGCCCCGGATTTCGGACAGTTACGTTTTCTGGCTACACCTTC
CASSPGFRTVTFSGYTF
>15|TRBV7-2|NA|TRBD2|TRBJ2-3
TGTGCCAGCAGCTTGGGGAGCGGGAGCTCAGATACGCAGTATTTT
CASSLGSGSSDTQYF
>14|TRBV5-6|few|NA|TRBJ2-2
TGTGCCAGCAGCTTATCAGTCAACACCGGGGAGCTGTTTTTT
CASSLSVNTGELFF
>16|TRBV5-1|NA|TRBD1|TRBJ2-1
TGCGCCAGCAGCAGCGACAGGGTTACTGTGTCCAATGAGCAGTTCTTC
CASSSDRVTVSNEQFF
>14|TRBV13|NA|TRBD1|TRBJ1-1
TGTGCCAGCAGCCATCGTAGACAGGGAACTGAAGCTTTCTTT
CASSHRRQGTEAFF
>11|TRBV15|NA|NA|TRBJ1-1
TGTGCCACCAGCAGAGGCAGTGAAGCTTTCTTT
CATSRGSEAFF
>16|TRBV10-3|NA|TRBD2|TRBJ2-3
TGTGCCATCAGTGAGTCGAGCGGGGGAATCACAGATACGCAGTATTTT
CAISESSGGITDTQYF
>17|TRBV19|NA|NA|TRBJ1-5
TGTGCCAGTAGTTTGATCGGGGAGGGGGGTTCTCGGCAGCCCCAGCATTTT
CASSLIGEGGSRQPQHF
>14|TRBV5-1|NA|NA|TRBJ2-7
TGCGCCAGCAGCTTACAGGGAGTCTCCTACGAGCAGTACTTC
CASSLQGVSYEQYF
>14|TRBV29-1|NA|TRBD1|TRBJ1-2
TGCAGCGCCCTGGGACAGGGGGATAGATATGGCTACACCTTC
CSALGQGDRYGYTF
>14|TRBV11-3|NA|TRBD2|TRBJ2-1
TGTGCCAGCAGCTTCATAACGGGAGGGTCAGAAGTGTTCTTC
CASSFITGGSEVFF
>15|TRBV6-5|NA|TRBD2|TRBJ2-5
TGTGCCAGCAGTTTTCTAGCGGGAGGGGGTGAGACCCAGTACTTC
CASSFLAGGGETQYF
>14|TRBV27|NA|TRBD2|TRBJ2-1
TGTGCCAGCAGTTTCAACCTAGCGGGGAGTACGCAGTTCTTC
CASSFNLAGSTQFF
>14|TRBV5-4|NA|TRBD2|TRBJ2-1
TGTGCCACAGACGGACTAGCGGGAGACAATGAGCAGTTCTTC
CATDGLAGDNEQFF
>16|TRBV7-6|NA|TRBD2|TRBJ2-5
TGTGCCAGCAGCTTATCCGCGCGGGGGAAAGGGGAGACCCAGTACTTC
CASSLSARGKGETQYF
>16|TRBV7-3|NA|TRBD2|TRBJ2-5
TGTGCCAGCAGCTTGTCCGGGACTAGCGGGAGGGAGACCCAGTACTTC
CASSLSGTSGRETQYF
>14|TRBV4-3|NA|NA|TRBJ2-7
TGCGCCAGCAGCCAAGACAAACAGGGCTACGAGCAGTACTTC
CASSQDKQGYEQYF
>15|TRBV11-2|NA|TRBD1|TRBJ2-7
TGTGCCAGCAGCCGCCCTACAGGGGCAGGATACGAGCAGTACTTC
CASSRPTGAGYEQYF
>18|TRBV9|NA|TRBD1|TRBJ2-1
TGTGCCAGCAGCCTCAGACCCCTGGGGCAGGGGGTTTTGAATGAGCAGTTCTTC
CASSLRPLGQGVLNEQFF
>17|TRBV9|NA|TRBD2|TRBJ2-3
TGTGCCAGCAGCGTAGACCCCGCGGGAGGCCAGGTTGATACGCAGTATTTT
CASSVDPAGGQVDTQYF
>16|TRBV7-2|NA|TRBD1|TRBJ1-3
TGTGCCAGCAGCTTTCAGGGGGCCCACTCTGGAAACACCATATATTTT
CASSFQGAHSGNTIYF
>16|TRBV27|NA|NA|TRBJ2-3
TGTGCCAGCAGTTTATTTCGCGGGGTCGGCACAGATACGCAGTATTTT
CASSLFRGVGTDTQYF
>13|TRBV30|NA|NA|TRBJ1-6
TGTGCCTGGAGAGGCAGGGAAGATTCACCCCTCCACTTT
CAWRGREDSPLHF
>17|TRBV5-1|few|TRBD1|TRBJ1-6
TGCGCCAGCAGCTTGGGGGACAGGGGGCCAGGGAATTCACCCCTCCACTTT
CASSLGDRGPGNSPLHF
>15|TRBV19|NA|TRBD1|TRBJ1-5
TGTGCCAGTAGTACTGGGACAGGGGAGATGGGGCCCCAGCATTTT
CASSTGTGEMGPQHF
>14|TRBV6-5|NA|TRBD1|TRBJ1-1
TGTGCCAGCAGTCCCGACAGGGTGTCCACTGAAGCTTTCTTT
CASSPDRVSTEAFF
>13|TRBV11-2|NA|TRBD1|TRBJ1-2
TGTGCCAGCAGATCGACAGGGGGCTATGGCTACACCTTC
CASRSTGGYGYTF
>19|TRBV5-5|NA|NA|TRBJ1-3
TGTGCCAGCAGCTTGGTTTCGGAGACCGGTCCCTCGACTCGAAACACCATATATTTT
CASSLVSETGPSTRNTIYF
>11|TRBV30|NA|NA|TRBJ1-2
TGTGCCTGGAGTGTGCAGGTTGGCTACACCTTC
CAWSVQVGYTF
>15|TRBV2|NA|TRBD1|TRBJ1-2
TGTGCCAGCAGAGACTTATCTGGGACAGGGGGCAGCTACACCTTC
CASRDLSGTGGSYTF